The present T cell receptor beta chain was sequenced within a study of OX40 agonist ivuxolimab in advanced cancers. V lost 2 bases and J lost 5, with 19 bases in between. This CDR3 is 16 amino acids long. The germline gives CDR1 SGHRS, CDR2 YFSETQ. Only in-frame clones appear in the TCRdb table, and some are missing; sequencing was by immunoSEQ multiplex PCR. The sample records 81,000 or so clones, 88% being singletons. The sample here was CD4+ or CD8+ T cells sorted from blood, taken in a trial of the OX40 agonist ivuxolimab. The sequence was obtained from an adult with an advanced solid tumor such as melanoma, head and neck, liver or kidney cancer. The gene calls are TRBV5-1 and TRBJ2-5; unclear D gene. The CDR3 DNA follows: TGCGCCAGCAGCTTTAAGTTGGACGGTTCTTGGGAGACCCAGTACTTC. This gives the protein CASSFKLDGSWETQYF.